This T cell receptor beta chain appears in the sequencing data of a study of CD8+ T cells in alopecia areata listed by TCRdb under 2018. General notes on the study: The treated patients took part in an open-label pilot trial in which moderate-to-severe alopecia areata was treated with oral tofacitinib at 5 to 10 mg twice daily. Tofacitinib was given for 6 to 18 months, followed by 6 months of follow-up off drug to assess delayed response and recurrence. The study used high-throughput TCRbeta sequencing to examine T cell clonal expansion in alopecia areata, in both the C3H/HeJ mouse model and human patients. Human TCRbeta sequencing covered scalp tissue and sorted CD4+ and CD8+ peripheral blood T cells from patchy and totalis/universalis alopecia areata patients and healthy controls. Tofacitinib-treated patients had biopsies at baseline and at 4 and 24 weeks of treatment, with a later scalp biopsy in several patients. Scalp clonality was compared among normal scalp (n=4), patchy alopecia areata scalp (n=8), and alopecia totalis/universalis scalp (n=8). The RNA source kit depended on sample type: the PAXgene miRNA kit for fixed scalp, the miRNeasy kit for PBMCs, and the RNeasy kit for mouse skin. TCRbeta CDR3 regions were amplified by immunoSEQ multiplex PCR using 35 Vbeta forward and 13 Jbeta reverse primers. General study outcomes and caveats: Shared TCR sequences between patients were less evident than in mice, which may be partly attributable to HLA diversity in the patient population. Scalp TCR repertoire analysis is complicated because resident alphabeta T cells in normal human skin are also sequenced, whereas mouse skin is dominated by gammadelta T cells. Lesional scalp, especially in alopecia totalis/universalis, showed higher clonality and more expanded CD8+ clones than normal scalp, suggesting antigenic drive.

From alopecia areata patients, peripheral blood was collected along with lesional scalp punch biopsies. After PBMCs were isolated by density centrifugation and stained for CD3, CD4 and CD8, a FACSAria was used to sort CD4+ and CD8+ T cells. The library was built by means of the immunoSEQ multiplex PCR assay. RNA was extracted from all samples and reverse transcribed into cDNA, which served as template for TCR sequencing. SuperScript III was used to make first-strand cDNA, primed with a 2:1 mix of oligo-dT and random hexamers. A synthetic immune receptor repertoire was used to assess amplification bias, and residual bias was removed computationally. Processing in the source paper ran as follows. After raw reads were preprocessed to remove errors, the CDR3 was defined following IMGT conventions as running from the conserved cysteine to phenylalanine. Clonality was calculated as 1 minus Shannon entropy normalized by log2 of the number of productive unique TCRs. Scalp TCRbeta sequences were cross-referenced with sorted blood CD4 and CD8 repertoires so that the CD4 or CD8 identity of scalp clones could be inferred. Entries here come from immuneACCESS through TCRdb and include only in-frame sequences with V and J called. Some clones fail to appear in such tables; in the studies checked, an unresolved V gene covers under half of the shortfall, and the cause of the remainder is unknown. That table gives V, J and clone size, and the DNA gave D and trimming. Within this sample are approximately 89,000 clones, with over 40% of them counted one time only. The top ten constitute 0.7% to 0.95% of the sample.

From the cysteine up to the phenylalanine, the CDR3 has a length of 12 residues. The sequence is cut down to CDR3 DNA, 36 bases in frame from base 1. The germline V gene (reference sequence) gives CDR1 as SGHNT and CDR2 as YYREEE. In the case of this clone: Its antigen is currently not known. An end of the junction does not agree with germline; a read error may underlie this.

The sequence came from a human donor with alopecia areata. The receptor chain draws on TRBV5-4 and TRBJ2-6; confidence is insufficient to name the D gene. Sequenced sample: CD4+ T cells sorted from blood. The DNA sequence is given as TGTGCCAGCAGTTCCTCCTCGGACCGCTGGTCTTTC. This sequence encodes CASSSSSDRWSF.